This TCR beta chain derives from a study of molecular identifiers for immune sequencing clone quantification (dated by TCRdb to the late 2010s). Regarding the complete study: For a replicate experiment, RNA from around 20,000 or 100,000 naive CD8 T cells was divided into five aliquots, and four of the five aliquots were sequenced. This methods study used CD8 T cells to benchmark TCR RNA copy counting and molecular-identifier clustering-based TCR repertoire sequencing (MIDCIRS). The investigation overall reported the following: In CMV-specific effector cells, clones with more than 20 RNA copies accounted for over 97% of molecules, whereas in naive cells such clones accounted for under 1%. Spiked-in Jurkat TCR RNA equal to a single cell's worth was reported to be detectable even within 1,200,000 naive CD8 T cells. Spiked-in Jurkat TCR RNA (10 copies' worth), which is not part of the donor repertoire, was contained in the naive libraries. Modeling indicated approximately 3 TCR RNA copies recovered per cell, compared with around 10 by digital PCR, which implies a capture efficiency of approximately 30%. When barcode sub-clustering was not used, chimeric consensus sequences inflated TCR diversity, with chimeras reaching as high as 47%. Highly expanded clone sizes could be underestimated because identical TCR molecules may share a barcode.

Library prep was done by PCR. The run used an Illumina HiSeq 4000. Bulk TCR libraries were prepared as previously described, using TCR primers listed in Table S5. Purification of total RNA was performed with the Qiagen AllPrep DNA/RNA kit. Reads from multiple sequencing runs of the same library were pooled before analysis. In the original analysis: Reads were retained only if the reads had an exact TCR constant sequence, and the retained reads were trimmed to 150 nt and grouped according to their 12-nt molecular barcodes. Reads in each barcode group were sub-clustered using a 15% Levenshtein threshold, and a quality-weighted consensus sequence was built for each RNA molecule. Non-functional sequences were removed, as were lower-count sequences one edit away from another. Based on fitting two negative binomial distributions, any barcode sub-cluster with under 20% of the maximum read count was discarded. TCRdb took the public reads, trimmed them with fastp at Q25, ran MiXCR for clone calling and kept in-frame beta chains. Each entry is one CDR3 protein sequence, shown with its most common DNA and genes. These V and J calls are TCRdb output, not the study's own analysis. The sample contains about 60,000 distinct CDR3 sequences, 15% to 20% of them found a single time. In total, the top ten clones hold approximately 1.5% of the sample.

Trimming takes 4 bases from V and 9 bases from J, and the germline ends sit 18 bases apart. Via the germline V gene (reference sequence), CDR1 is SEHNR and CDR2 FQNEAQ. The CDR3, from cysteine to phenylalanine, totals 14 residues. Here the CDR3 DNA is all that survives: 42 bases in frame from base 1. Libraries of naive CD8 T cells were built from around 20,000 to 1,000,000 sorted cells, with 10%, 30% or 50% of the purified RNA used. On a BD FACSAria II, naive CD8 T cells were FACS-sorted as CD8+CD4-CCR7+CD45RA+ and collected into RLT Plus buffer. To test detection sensitivity, Jurkat RNA equivalent to ten TCR copies was spiked into samples of roughly 18,000-1,000,000 naive CD8 T cells. Enrichment of CD8 T cells was performed with RosetteSep CD8+ T Cell Enrichment Cocktail and Ficoll-Paque, after which ACK red cell lysis was carried out. This clonotype showed up many times. Its antigen is not yet known. No qualities accompany the bases; no much larger clone lies one base away.

The sequence came from a human donor in good health. Some libraries in this study had Jurkat cell RNA spiked in. The specimen sequenced was naive CD8+ T cells from blood, with Jurkat cell RNA spiked in. Reading the label with the study, this specimen's cell subset or site is: FACS-sorted CD8+CD4-CCR7+CD45RA+ naive T cells. Rearrangement joined TRBV7-9 to TRBJ1-2, and TRBD1 may be the D gene, going by 5 matching bases. The sequenced DNA is TGTGCCAGCAGCTACTGGGACCGGGACGGAAGCTACACCTTC. It is translated as CASSYWDRDGSYTF. Where the CDR3 stops, the reference TRBV7-9 and TRBJ1-2 genes take over; the full variable domain is DTGVSQNPRHKITKRGQNVTFRCDPISEHNRLYWYRQTLGQGPEFLTYFQNEAQLEKSRLLSDRFSAERPKGSFSTLEIQRTEQGDSAMYLCASSYWDRDGSYTFGSGTRLTVV.